This paragraph reports one T cell receptor (beta chain). This may be a read error, as it is one base from a much larger clone. This entry is derived from a study of CD8+CD57+ T cells in acquired aplastic anemia. Study overall: Healthy donor CD4+ samples were sequenced to a depth that averaged approximately 10 million reads.

The ends lost 5 bases at V and 0 bases at J; junction bases unmatched: 7. This CDR3 contains 16 residues. Looked up from germline, CDR1 is SGHVS and CDR2 is FQNEAQ. CDR3 and TCR beta VDJ profiling relied on a genomic DNA template. Via MiXCR, TCRdb re-called the reads, giving one row per CDR3 protein. The sample has some 150,000 distinct CDR3 sequences, less than 45% seen once; the top ten hold 8.4%. V usage is TRBV7-8 and J usage is TRBJ1-5, with 7 bases that match TRBD1. The sequence was collected from a human donor in good health, serving as a control. Source material: sorted CD4+, CD8+, or CD8+CD57+ T cells (not recorded which) from PBMCs. Here the CDR3 reads CASSPGQTYSNQPQHF. CDR3 bases: TGTGCCAGCAGCCCGGGACAGACCTATAGCAATCAGCCCCAGCATTTT. Supplemented by reference TRBV7-8 and TRBJ1-5, the full variable domain reads GAGVSQSPRYKVAKRGQDVALRCDPISGHVSLFWYQQALGQGPEFLTYFQNEAQLDKSGLPSDRFFAERPEGSVSTLKIQRTQQEDSAVYLCASSPGQTYSNQPQHFGDGTRLSIL.